These 14 T cell receptor beta chains were all obtained from the same sample, sequenced in a study of cytomegalovirus exposure and HLA in healthy donors. Sequencing used immunoSEQ multiplex PCR; TCRdb keeps in-frame clones, though not all of them. Of fewer than 200,000 clones listed, less than 85% are singletons. The specimen was PBMCs. The receptors originated from a man younger than 30 in good health and CMV-seropositive.

This clone was observed a single time. The chain links TRBV7-9 to TRBJ1-1; tentatively, D is TRBD1 (6 bases). This CDR3 spans 15 amino acids. Germline assignment: CDR1 SEHNR and CDR2 FQNEAQ (reference sequence). The V end was cut by 0 bases, the J end by 1 base, with 9 bases between. CDR3 in DNA: TGTGCCAGCAGCTTAGCCACGACAGGGAACACTGAAGCTTTCTTT. It codes for CASSLATTGNTEAFF. The variable domain in full, with the rest retrieved from reference TRBV7-9 and TRBJ1-1, is DTGVSQNPRHKITKRGQNVTFRCDPISEHNRLYWYRQTLGQGPEFLTYFQNEAQLEKSRLLSDRFSAERPKGSFSTLEIQRTEQGDSAMYLCASSLATTGNTEAFFGQGTRLTVV.

The chain links TRBV6-5 to TRBJ1-2; weak D call: TRBD1 (6 bases). The V end was cut by 7 bases, the J end by 0 bases, with 12 bases between. The CDR3 sequence is 14 residues long. Per the germline V gene, CDR1 is MNHEY and CDR2 is SVGAGI. The CDR3 region has the DNA TGTGCCAGCACCGGCCGGGACACTAACTATGGCTACACCTTC. Its translation: CASTGRDTNYGYTF.

This chain uses TRBV27 with TRBJ2-2, with 13 bases lining up with TRBD2. The CDR3 spans 19 residues. The J segment lost 1 base and the V segment lost 8 bases, leaving 13 bases of the junction unmatched. From germline, CDR1 is MNHEY and CDR2 SMNVEV (reference sequence). CDR3 coding DNA: TGTGCCAGCTTACCCCAAAAGGGACTAGCGGGGATGAACACCGGGGAGCTGTTTTTT. It is translated as CASLPQKGLAGMNTGELFF.

The chain recombines TRBV7-2 with TRBJ1-4; maybe TRBD1 (5 bases). The CDR3 runs to 12 residues. The germline gives CDR1 SGHTA, CDR2 FQGNSA. Trimming stripped 1 base from V and 10 bases from J, with 7 bases between. CDR3 sequence: CASSLEDRKLFF. DNA of the CDR3: TGTGCCAGCAGCTTAGAAGACAGAAAACTGTTTTTT.

This clone was detected a few times. The rearrangement links TRBV29-1 to TRBJ1-2; 11 nucleotides line up with TRBD1. The V gene's germline CDR1 is SQVTM and CDR2 ANQGSEA. With 7 bases clipped from V and 4 bases from J, the junction kept 5 bases outside the gene matches. CDR3 length equals 13 residues. This chain's CDR3 is CSGRTGGIYGYTF. In DNA form, the CDR3 reads TGCAGCGGGAGGACAGGGGGCATCTATGGCTACACCTTC. Full variable domain (rest looked up from reference TRBV29-1 and TRBJ1-2): SAVISQKPSRDICQRGTSLTIQCQVDSQVTMMFWYRQQPGQSLTLIATANQGSEATYESGFVIDKFPISRPNLTFSTLTVSNMSPEDSSIYLCSGRTGGIYGYTFGSGTRLTVV.

The chain links TRBV5-4 to TRBJ1-2; 7 nucleotides agree with TRBD1. V was pared by 4 bases and J by 5 bases, with 8 bases of the junction left unmatched. The CDR3 is 14 residues long. Germline lookup yields CDR1 SGHNT and CDR2 YYREEE (reference sequence). The CDR3 is CASSPGTADYGYTF. CDR3 nucleotide sequence: TGTGCCAGCAGCCCCGGGACAGCCGATTATGGCTACACCTTC.

This chain uses TRBV2 with TRBJ2-5; D remains unclear. V lost 6 bases and J 1 base, leaving 3 bases between the germline ends. The germline V gene encodes CDR1 SNHLY and CDR2 FYNNEI. CDR3 size: 11 residues. CDR3 in amino acids: CASRAQETQYF. The CDR3 DNA sequence: TGTGCCAGCAGAGCCCAAGAGACCCAGTACTTC. Based on the CDR3 plus reference TRBV2 and TRBJ2-5, the full variable domain is EPEVTQTPSHQVTQMGQEVILRCVPISNHLYFYWYRQILGQKVEFLVSFYNNEISEKSEIFDDQFSVERPDGSNFTLKIRSTKLEDSAMYFCASRAQETQYFGPGTRLLVL.

The chain uses TRBV28 and TRBJ2-2; possibly TRBD1 for D (5 bases). CDR3 length equals 12 residues. V shed 8 bases and J shed 4 bases, with 8 bases lying between them. The germline gives CDR1 MDHEN, CDR2 SYDVKM. The CDR3 is CASSTGTGELFF. The CDR3 DNA follows: TGTGCCAGCTCCACAGGCACCGGGGAGCTGTTTTTT. Complete variable domain (other parts from reference TRBV28 and TRBJ2-2): DVKVTQSSRYLVKRTGEKVFLECVQDMDHENMFWYRQDPGLGLRLIYFSYDVKMKEKGDIPEGYSVSREKKERFSLILESASTNQTSMYLCASSTGTGELFFGEGSRLTVL.

Comments on this clone: Distinct nucleotide sequences in the sample also encode this CDR3. The V call is TRBV19, the J call TRBJ1-5; TRBD1 matches at 7 bases. Losses at the gene ends were 6 bases for V and 3 bases for J; bases not matched to a gene: 5. This CDR3 spans 14 amino acids. Germline CDR1 and CDR2: LNHDA and SQIVND (reference sequence). CDR3 DNA sequence: TGTGCCAGTAGCCAAGACAGGGACAATCAGCCCCAGCATTTT. It specifies CASSQDRDNQPQHF.

The sample holds a few counts of this clone. The chain has TRBV4-2 and TRBJ2-2, with a tentative D call TRBD2 (6 bases). Germline V lookup: CDR1 LGHNA, CDR2 YNFKEQ. The ends were cut back, 0 bases at V and 9 bases at J, with 11 bases in the middle. There are 14 residues in the CDR3. The CDR3 sequence is CASSQDAGSRELFF. The CDR3 DNA reads TGTGCCAGCAGCCAAGACGCGGGAAGCCGGGAGCTGTTTTTT.

The chain recombines TRBV7-9 with TRBJ2-7; weak D call: TRBD2 (6 bases). Germline CDR1 reads SEHNR; CDR2 reads FQNEAQ (reference sequence). The length of the CDR3 is 19 residues. V was pared by 5 bases and J by 0 bases, with 26 bases between. CDR3 coding DNA: TGTGCCAGCAGCCTGAGGGACTTTTCCGGGACGCTTAGCTCCTACGAGCAGTACTTC. As protein: CASSLRDFSGTLSSYEQYF.

V usage is TRBV6-5 and J usage is TRBJ1-4; D is undetermined. Per germline, CDR1 MNHEY and CDR2 SVGAGI. This CDR3 comprises 12 residues. Trimming shortened V by 5 bases and J by 8 bases, and 9 bases separated the two germline ends. This CDR3 is CASSPYGEKLFF. For the CDR3, the DNA is TGTGCCAGCAGTCCCTACGGGGAAAAACTGTTTTTT.

The chain couples TRBV5-4 to TRBJ2-1, with 8 bases that match TRBD1. Germline V gene sequence: CDR1 SGHNT, CDR2 YYREEE (reference sequence). Trimming at V came to 5 bases and at J to 3 bases, leaving 13 bases not matched to a gene. There are 17 residues in the CDR3. This chain's CDR3 is CASRDGTGQVVYNEQFF. As DNA, the CDR3 is TGTGCCAGCAGGGATGGGACAGGCCAAGTGGTCTACAATGAGCAGTTCTTC.

CDR3 bases: TGTGCCAGCAGCCCCCGACTAGCGGGAGGGCTCGTCTCCTACAATGAGCAGTTCTTC. This encodes CASSPRLAGGLVSYNEQFF. The chain carries TRBV7-9 and TRBJ2-1; TRBD2 aligns across 14 bases. J lost 0 bases, V lost 5 bases, and 9 bases had no gene match. Germline assignment: CDR1 SEHNR and CDR2 FQNEAQ (reference sequence). The CDR3 is 19 residues long. Variable domain in full (rest from reference TRBV7-9 and TRBJ2-1): DTGVSQNPRHKITKRGQNVTFRCDPISEHNRLYWYRQTLGQGPEFLTYFQNEAQLEKSRLLSDRFSAERPKGSFSTLEIQRTEQGDSAMYLCASSPRLAGGLVSYNEQFFGPGTRLTVL.